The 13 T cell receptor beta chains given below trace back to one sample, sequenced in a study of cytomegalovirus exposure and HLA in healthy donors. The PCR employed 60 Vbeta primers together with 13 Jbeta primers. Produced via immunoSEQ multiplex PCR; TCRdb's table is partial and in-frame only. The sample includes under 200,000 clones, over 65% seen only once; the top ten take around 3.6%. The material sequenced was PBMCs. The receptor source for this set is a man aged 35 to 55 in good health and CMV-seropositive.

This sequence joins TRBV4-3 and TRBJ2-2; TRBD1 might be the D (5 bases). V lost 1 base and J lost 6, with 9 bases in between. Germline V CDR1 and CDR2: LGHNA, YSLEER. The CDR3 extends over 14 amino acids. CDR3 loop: CASSQGQGAGELFF. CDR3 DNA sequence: TGCGCCAGCAGCCAAGGGCAAGGGGCCGGGGAGCTGTTTTTT.

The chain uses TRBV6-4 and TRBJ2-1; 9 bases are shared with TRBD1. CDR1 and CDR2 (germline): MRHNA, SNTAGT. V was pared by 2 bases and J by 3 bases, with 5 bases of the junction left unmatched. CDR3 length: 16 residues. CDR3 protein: CASSDGPGQGYNEQFF. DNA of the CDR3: TGTGCCAGCAGTGACGGACCGGGACAGGGCTACAATGAGCAGTTCTTC.

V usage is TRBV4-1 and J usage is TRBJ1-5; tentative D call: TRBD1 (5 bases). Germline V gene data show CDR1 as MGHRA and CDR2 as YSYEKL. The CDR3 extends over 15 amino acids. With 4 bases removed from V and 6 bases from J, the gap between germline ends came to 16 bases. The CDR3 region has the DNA TGCGCCAGCAGCCCCGAGGAGGGGAGGGGTCAGCCCCAGCATTTT. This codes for CASSPEEGRGQPQHF.

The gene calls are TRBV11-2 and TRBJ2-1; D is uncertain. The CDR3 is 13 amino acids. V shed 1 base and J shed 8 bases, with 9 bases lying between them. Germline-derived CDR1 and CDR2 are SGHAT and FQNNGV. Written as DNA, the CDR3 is TGTGCCAGCAGCTTAGGGTCGAGTGATGAGCAGTTCTTC. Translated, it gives CASSLGSSDEQFF.

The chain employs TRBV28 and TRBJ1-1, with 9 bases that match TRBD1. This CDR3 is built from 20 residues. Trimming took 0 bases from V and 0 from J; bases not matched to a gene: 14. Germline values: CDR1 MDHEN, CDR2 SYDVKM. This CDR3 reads CASSLWGSRDRDRVNTEAFF. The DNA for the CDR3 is TGTGCCAGCAGTTTATGGGGGTCCCGGGACAGGGATAGGGTGAACACTGAAGCTTTCTTT.

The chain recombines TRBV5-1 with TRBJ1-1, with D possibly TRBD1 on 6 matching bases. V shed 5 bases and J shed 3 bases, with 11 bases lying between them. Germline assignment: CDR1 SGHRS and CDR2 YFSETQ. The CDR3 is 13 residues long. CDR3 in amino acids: CASRAGADTEAFF. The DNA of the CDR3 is TGCGCCAGCAGGGCAGGGGCGGACACTGAAGCTTTCTTT.

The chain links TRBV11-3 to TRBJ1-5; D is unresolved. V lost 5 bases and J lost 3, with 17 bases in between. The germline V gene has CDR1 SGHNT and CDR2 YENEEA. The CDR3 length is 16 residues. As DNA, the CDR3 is TGTGCCAGCAGCCTACCGGCCGAGGTACCCAATCAGCCCCAGCATTTT. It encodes CASSLPAEVPNQPQHF.

The CDR3 sequence: CASSPDRGGTDTQYF. The DNA for the CDR3 is TGCGCCAGCAGCCCCGACAGGGGAGGCACAGATACGCAGTATTTT. The rearrangement joins TRBV5-1 to TRBJ2-3, with 8 bases fitting TRBD1. The germline V gene encodes CDR1 SGHRS and CDR2 YFSETQ. CDR3 length: 15 amino acids. The junction had 5 bases not matched to a gene; V was cut back by 4 bases and J by 1 base.

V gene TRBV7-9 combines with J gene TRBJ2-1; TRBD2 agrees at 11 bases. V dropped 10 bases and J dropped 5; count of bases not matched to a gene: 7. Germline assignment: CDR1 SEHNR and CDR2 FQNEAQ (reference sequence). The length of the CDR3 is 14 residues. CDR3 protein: CATPSTSGNNEQFF. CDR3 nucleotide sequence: TGTGCCACCCCGTCGACTAGCGGGAACAATGAGCAGTTCTTC.

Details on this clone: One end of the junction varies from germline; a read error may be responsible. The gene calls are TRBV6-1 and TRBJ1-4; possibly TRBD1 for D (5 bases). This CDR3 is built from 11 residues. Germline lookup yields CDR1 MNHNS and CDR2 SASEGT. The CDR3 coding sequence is TGTGCCAGCAGCTCGACAGAAAGACTGTTTTTT. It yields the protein CASSSTERLFF.

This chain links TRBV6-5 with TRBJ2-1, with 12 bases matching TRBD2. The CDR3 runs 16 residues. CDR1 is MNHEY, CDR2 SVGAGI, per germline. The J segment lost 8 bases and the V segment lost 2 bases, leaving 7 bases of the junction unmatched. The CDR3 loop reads CASSYQGLAGMDEQFF. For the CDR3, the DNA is TGTGCCAGCAGTTACCAGGGACTAGCGGGTATGGATGAGCAGTTCTTC.

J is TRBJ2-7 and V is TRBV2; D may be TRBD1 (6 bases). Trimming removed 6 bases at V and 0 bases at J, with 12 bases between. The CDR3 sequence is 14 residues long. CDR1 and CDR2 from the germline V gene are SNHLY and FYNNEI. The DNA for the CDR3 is TGTGCCAGCAGAAGGGACAACTACTCCTACGAGCAGTACTTC. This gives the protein CASRRDNYSYEQYF.

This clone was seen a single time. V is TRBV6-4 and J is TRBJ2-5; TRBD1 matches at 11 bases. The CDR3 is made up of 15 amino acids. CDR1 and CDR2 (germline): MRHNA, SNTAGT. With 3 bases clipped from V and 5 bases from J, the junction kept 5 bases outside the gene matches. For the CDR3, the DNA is TGTGCCAGCAGTGAGGACAGGGGGCAGCGGGAGACCCAGTACTTC. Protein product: CASSEDRGQRETQYF.